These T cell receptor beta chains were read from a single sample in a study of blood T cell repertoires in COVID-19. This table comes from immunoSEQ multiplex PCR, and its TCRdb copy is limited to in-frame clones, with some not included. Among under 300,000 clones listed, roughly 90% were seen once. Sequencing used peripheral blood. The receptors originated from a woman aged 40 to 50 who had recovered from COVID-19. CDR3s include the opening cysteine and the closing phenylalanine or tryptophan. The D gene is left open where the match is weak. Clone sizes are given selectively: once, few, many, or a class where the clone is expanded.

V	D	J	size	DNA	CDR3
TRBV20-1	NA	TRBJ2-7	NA	TGCAGTGTCGAGAGCTCCTACGAGCAGTACTTC	CSVESSYEQYF
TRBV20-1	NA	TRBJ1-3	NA	TGCAGTGCTAGAGTAGAGGACACCATATATTTT	CSARVEDTIYF
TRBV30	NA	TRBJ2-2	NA	TGTGCCTGGGGGGGGTCCGGCACCGGGGAGCTGTTTTTT	CAWGGSGTGELFF
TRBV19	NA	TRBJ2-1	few	TGTGCCACAAGGGGGGGCGGAGTCTACAATGAGCAGTTCTTC	CATRGGGVYNEQFF
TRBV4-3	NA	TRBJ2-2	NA	TGCGCCAGCAGCCAAGACGCCGGGACAAACACCGGGGAGCTGTTTTTT	CASSQDAGTNTGELFF
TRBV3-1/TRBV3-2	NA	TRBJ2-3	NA	TGTGCCAGCAGCCGACTGACGAGGAGCACAAATACGCAGTATTTT	CASSRLTRSTNTQYF
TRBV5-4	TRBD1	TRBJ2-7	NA	TGTGCCAGCAGCCCGGACAGGGGGCGCCTCTACGAGCAGTACTTC	CASSPDRGRLYEQYF
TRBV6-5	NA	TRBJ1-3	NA	TGTGCCAGCAGCTCCGATCGCTACTCTGGAAACACCATATATTTT	CASSSDRYSGNTIYF
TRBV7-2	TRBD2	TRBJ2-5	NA	TGTGCCAGCAGCTTAGGTTGGGGGGGAGAGACCCAGTACTTC	CASSLGWGGETQYF
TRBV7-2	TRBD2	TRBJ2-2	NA	TGTGCCAGCAGCTTACGGACTAGCGGGGGGGCAAACACCGGGGAGCTGTTTTTT	CASSLRTSGGANTGELFF
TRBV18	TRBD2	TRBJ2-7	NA	TGTGCCAGCTCACCCGTAAGAAGCGGGACGTACTCCTACGAGCAGTACTTC	CASSPVRSGTYSYEQYF
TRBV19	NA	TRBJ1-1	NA	TGTGCCAGTATAGCCGCGTGGCGAGGTGGGGGGGACACTGAAGCTTTCTTT	CASIAAWRGGGDTEAFF
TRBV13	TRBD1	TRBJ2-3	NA	TGTGCCAGCAGCCACAGGGGTAGCACAGATACGCAGTATTTT	CASSHRGSTDTQYF
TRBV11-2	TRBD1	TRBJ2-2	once	TGTGCCAGCAGCCCCGACACAGGGGGAATTACCGGGGAGCTGTTTTTT	CASSPDTGGITGELFF
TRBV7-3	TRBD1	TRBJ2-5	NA	TGTGCCAGCAGCCAAGGGGGCCCGTACCAAGAGACCCAGTACTTC	CASSQGGPYQETQYF
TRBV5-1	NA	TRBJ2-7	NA	TGCGCCAGCAGCTTGGCCGCAGGGATGAACGTCTACGAGCAGTACTTC	CASSLAAGMNVYEQYF
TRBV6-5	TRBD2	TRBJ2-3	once	TGTGCCAGCAGTTACTCGAGCGGGAGGGGTGTAGATACGCAGTATTTT	CASSYSSGRGVDTQYF
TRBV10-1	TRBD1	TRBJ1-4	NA	TGCGCCAGCAGGCTTCGGTCAGGGGGCGCGAAGGAAAAACTGTTTTTT	CASRLRSGGAKEKLFF
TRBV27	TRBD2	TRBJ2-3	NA	TGTGCCAGCAGTCCCTGGACTAGCGGGACTCGGGGGGGGCAGTATTTT	CASSPWTSGTRGGQYF
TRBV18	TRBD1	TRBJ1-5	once	TGTGCCAGCTCACCGGGACAGGGAAATCAGCCCCAGCATTTT	CASSPGQGNQPQHF
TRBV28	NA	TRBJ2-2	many	TGTGCCAGCCTCTCTCCCCTCAGATTCTCCGGGGAGCTGTTTTTT	CASLSPLRFSGELFF
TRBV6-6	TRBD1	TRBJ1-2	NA	TGTGCCAGCAGTTCGCCGGGACAGATCTATGGCTACACCTTC	CASSSPGQIYGYTF
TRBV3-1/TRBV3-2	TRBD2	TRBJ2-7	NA	TGTGCCAGCAGCCCCTTTGTGCGGGAGTTCGACGAGCAGTACTTC	CASSPFVREFDEQYF
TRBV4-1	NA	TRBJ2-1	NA	TGCGCCAGCAGCCCGGGACTTTATACCAATGAGCAGTTCTTC	CASSPGLYTNEQFF
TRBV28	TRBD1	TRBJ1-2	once	TGTGCCAGCAGTACAGGGGTGCGAGGTGGCTACACCTTC	CASSTGVRGGYTF
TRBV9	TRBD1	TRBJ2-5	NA	TGTGCCAGCAGCTATGGACAGGGGCCGCAAGAGACCCAGTACTTC	CASSYGQGPQETQYF
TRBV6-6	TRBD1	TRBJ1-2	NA	TGTGCCAGTACTTTCGACAGGGTTGAGGGTATAGACACCTTC	CASTFDRVEGIDTF
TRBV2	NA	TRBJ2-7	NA	TGTGCCAGCAGTGAATGGCTCTACGAGCAGTACTTC	CASSEWLYEQYF
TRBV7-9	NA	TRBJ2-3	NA	TGTGCCAGCAGCTTCCGGGGGGCCCCTAGCACAGATACGCAGTATTTT	CASSFRGAPSTDTQYF
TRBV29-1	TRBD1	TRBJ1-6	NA	TGCAGCGTTGATATACAGGGGGCCTATAATTCACCCCTCCACTTT	CSVDIQGAYNSPLHF
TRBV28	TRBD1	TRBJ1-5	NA	TGTGCCAGCAGTGAAGTACAGGGGGTTAACAATCAGCCCCAGCATTTT	CASSEVQGVNNQPQHF
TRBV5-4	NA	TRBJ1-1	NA	TGTGCCAGCAGCTCCGAGACAGGTTTGAACACTGAAGCTTTCTTT	CASSSETGLNTEAFF
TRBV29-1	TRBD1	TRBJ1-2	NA	TGCAGCGTGGACCCCACAGGGGGCGGCTATGGCTACACCTTC	CSVDPTGGGYGYTF
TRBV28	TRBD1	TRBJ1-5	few	TGTGCCAGCAACCCGAGACAGGGGAGCAATCAGCCCCAGCATTTT	CASNPRQGSNQPQHF
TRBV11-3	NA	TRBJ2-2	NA	TGTGCCAGCAGCTTAGGAGAGATGAACACCGGGGAGCTGTTTTTT	CASSLGEMNTGELFF
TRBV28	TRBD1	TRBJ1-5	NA	TGTGCCAGCAGTTACCAGGGGGCGCGGGGTCAGCCCCAGCATTTT	CASSYQGARGQPQHF
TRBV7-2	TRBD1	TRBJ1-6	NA	TGTGCCAGCAGCTTAGGTAGGAGGGACAGCGGTTCACCCCTCCACTTT	CASSLGRRDSGSPLHF
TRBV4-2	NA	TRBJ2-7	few	TGTGCCAGCAGCCAAGATGGAGGTTTCTACGAGCAGTACTTC	CASSQDGGFYEQYF
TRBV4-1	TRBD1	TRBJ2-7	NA	TGCGCCAGCAGCCAAGATTCCCGACAGGGGCGGGAGCAGTACTTC	CASSQDSRQGREQYF
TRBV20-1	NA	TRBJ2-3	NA	TGCAGTGCTAGTACCGGGTTCGGAGGGCCTAGCACAGATACGCAGTATTTT	CSASTGFGGPSTDTQYF